One sample yielded the 19 T cell receptor beta chains listed below, sequenced in a study of T-cell memory formation after mild COVID-19. TCRdb analysed the 5' RACE reads with MiXCR anew, one entry per CDR3 protein. The sample carries hundreds of thousands of distinct CDR3 sequences, under 30% recorded once. The sequencing input was PBMCs or a T cell subset sorted from them (not recorded which). These receptors originate from an adult woman who had mild COVID-19 (a few samples of this study predate the infection). Cell type and time point are not known.

This clonotype has more than one count but fewer than ten. The chain has TRBV24-1 and TRBJ2-1, with unresolved D. Trimming took 4 bases from V and 5 from J, leaving 5 bases between them. Germline V CDR1 and CDR2: KGHDR, SFDVKD. The CDR3 is 12 residues long. Here the CDR3 DNA reads TGTGCCACCAGTGAGATCAACAATGAGCAGTTCTTC. Protein: CATSEINNEQFF.

This clonotype was seen a few times. V is TRBV7-2 and J is TRBJ2-3, with a weak D call TRBD2 (5 bases). Germline values: CDR1 SGHTA, CDR2 FQGNSA. The V and J ends lost 5 bases and 0 bases respectively, with 12 bases between them. The CDR3 runs 15 residues. The CDR3 region has the DNA TGTGCCAGCAGCGGCACTAGTGCCAGCACAGATACGCAGTATTTT. This codes for CASSGTSASTDTQYF.

This clonotype came up a few times. The gene calls are TRBV20-1 and TRBJ2-1; no clear D. Per the germline V gene, CDR1 is DFQATT and CDR2 is SNEGSKA (reference sequence). Trimming pared 4 bases from V and 1 base from J, leaving 11 bases between. The CDR3 consists of 14 residues. The CDR3 spells CSATEPLSYNEQFF. The CDR3 nucleotides are TGCAGTGCTACCGAGCCCTTGTCCTACAATGAGCAGTTCTTC.

As concerns this clonotype: A read error may produce the germline difference seen at one junction end. The chain couples TRBV4-1 to TRBJ2-2; weak D call: TRBD2 (7 bases). The CDR3 runs 12 residues. Germline V gives CDR1 MGHRA, CDR2 YSYEKL. In DNA form, the CDR3 reads TGCGCCAGCAGCCGGGGGGGCGGGCAGCTGTTTTTT. Amino acid sequence: CASSRGGGQLFF.

The rearrangement uses TRBV7-9 and TRBJ2-1; D may be TRBD2 (5 bases). Trimming stripped 7 bases from V and 3 bases from J, with 13 bases between. This CDR3 has 14 amino acids. Germline lookup yields CDR1 SEHNR and CDR2 FQNEAQ (reference sequence). The CDR3 bases are TGTGCCAGCACCCCGGGGTTGGACTACAATGAGCAGTTCTTC. Its translation: CASTPGLDYNEQFF.

There are many counts of this clonotype. The CDR3 DNA reads TGTGCCAGCAGCCCTTTAGGGGGCTACAATGAGCAGTTCTTC. Translating gives CASSPLGGYNEQFF. The chain joins TRBV7-3 to TRBJ2-1; D possibly corresponds to TRBD1 (6 bases). This CDR3 is 14 amino acids long. With 5 bases removed from V and 3 bases from J, the gap between germline ends came to 11 bases. Germline loops: CDR1 SGHTA, CDR2 FQGTGA.

The rearrangement uses TRBV15 and TRBJ1-1; possible D gene TRBD1, 5 bases. CDR1 and CDR2 from the germline V gene are LNHNV and YYDKDF (reference sequence). The CDR3 loop spans 13 amino acids. Trimming removed 11 bases from V and 1 base from J, with 14 bases in between. Here the CDR3 DNA reads TGTGCCTCCGGGGACGGGCCGAACACTGAAGCTTTCTTT. Translated: CASGDGPNTEAFF. Full variable domain (outside the CDR3, taken from reference TRBV15 and TRBJ1-1): DAMVIQNPRYQVTQFGKPVTLSCSQTLNHNVMYWYQQKSSQAPKLLFHYYDKDFNNEADTPDNFQSRRPNTSFCFLDIRSPGLGDTAMYLCASGDGPNTEAFFGQGTRLTVV.

The rearrangement joins TRBV29-1 to TRBJ2-5; a possible D gene is TRBD1 (5 bases). Trimming pared 5 bases from V and 2 bases from J, leaving 12 bases between. Germline-derived CDR1 and CDR2 are SQVTM and ANQGSEA. The CDR3 contains 13 residues. The CDR3 region has the DNA TGCAGCGTTTCCAGACAGATTCAAGAGACCCAGTACTTC. Its protein product is CSVSRQIQETQYF.

This clonotype was observed a few times. The chain has TRBV7-2 and TRBJ2-6; D is unresolved. CDR1 and CDR2 (germline): SGHTA, FQGNSA. Trimming removed 5 bases from V and 0 bases from J, with 8 bases in between. The CDR3 spans 15 residues. Here the CDR3 reads CASSRRTSGANVLTF. The DNA of the CDR3 is TGTGCCAGCAGCCGGCGGACCTCTGGGGCCAACGTCCTGACTTTC.

The rearrangement uses TRBV24-1 and TRBJ2-1; D possibly corresponds to TRBD2 (5 bases). Trimming took off 6 bases at V and 9 bases at J, with 14 bases between the two ends. The CDR3 is 13 amino acids. Germline V lookup: CDR1 KGHDR, CDR2 SFDVKD. The CDR3 loop reads CATSWRVGGEQFF. The CDR3 nucleotides are TGTGCCACCAGTTGGCGGGTCGGCGGTGAGCAGTTCTTC.

V gene TRBV5-5 combines with J gene TRBJ2-3; TRBD2 matches at 7 bases. The trim removed 0 bases at V and 6 bases at J, leaving 16 bases unmatched. The CDR3 covers 18 residues. Germline CDR1 reads SGHKS; CDR2 reads YYEKEE (reference sequence). CDR3 sequence (DNA): TGTGCCAGCAGCTTGGGAGGGCGGGAGCCCACACCGCGGGATACGCAGTATTTT. Its translation is CASSLGGREPTPRDTQYF.

V is TRBV29-1 and J is TRBJ1-1; 7 bases line up with TRBD1. The CDR3 sequence is 12 residues long. CDR1 and CDR2 (germline): SQVTM, ANQGSEA. The CDR3 loop is CIVGQANTEAFF. In nucleotides, the CDR3 is TGCATCGTAGGACAGGCGAACACTGAAGCTTTCTTT.

The table lists this clonotype with a few counts. This sequence joins TRBV7-2 and TRBJ2-5, with 8 bases lining up with TRBD1. Germline V CDR1 and CDR2: SGHTA, FQGNSA. The length of the CDR3 is 16 residues. With V trimmed by 6 bases and J by 4 bases, 13 bases remained unmatched. The CDR3 DNA follows: TGTGCCAGCAGAGACAGGGGTATGGTGTTCGGAGAGACCCAGTACTTC. Encoded protein: CASRDRGMVFGETQYF. Full variable domain (missing parts from reference TRBV7-2 and TRBJ2-5): GAGVSQSPSNKVTEKGKDVELRCDPISGHTALYWYRQSLGQGLEFLIYFQGNSAPDKSGLPSDRFSAERTGGSVSTLTIQRTQQEDSAVYLCASRDRGMVFGETQYFGPGTRLLVL.

This chain uses TRBV30 with TRBJ1-1; D possibly corresponds to TRBD1 (5 bases). V lost 3 bases, J lost 4 bases, and 12 bases lay in between. CDR1 and CDR2 from the germline V gene are GTSNPN and SVGIG (reference sequence). The CDR3 totals 13 residues. The CDR3 here is CAWRAAGGTEAFF. CDR3 bases: TGTGCCTGGAGGGCGGCGGGGGGCACTGAAGCTTTCTTT.

The CDR3 sequence: CSALQGASNQPQHF. The CDR3 DNA reads TGCAGTGCTCTTCAGGGGGCTAGCAATCAGCCCCAGCATTTT. The genes are TRBV20-1 and TRBJ1-5; TRBD1 agrees at 8 bases. J lost 0 bases, V lost 5 bases, and 3 bases had no gene match. The germline V gene has CDR1 DFQATT and CDR2 SNEGSKA (reference sequence). The CDR3 totals 14 residues.

The gene calls are TRBV3-1 and TRBJ2-7, with TRBD1 matching 8 bases. V lost 4 bases, J lost 6 bases, and 5 bases stayed unmatched. CDR1 is LGHDT, CDR2 YNNKEL, per germline (reference sequence). The CDR3 totals 13 residues. The CDR3: CASSPRTGSEQYF. The DNA of the CDR3 is TGTGCCAGCAGCCCTCGGACAGGGAGCGAGCAGTACTTC.

This rearrangement joins TRBV7-9 to TRBJ2-7; D not resolved. The germline gives CDR1 SEHNR, CDR2 FQNEAQ (reference sequence). This CDR3 contains 16 residues. The V and J ends lost 5 bases and 1 base respectively, with 18 bases between them. Written as DNA, the CDR3 is TGTGCCAGCAGCACGACCCTCCCGCCCCCTTCCTACGAGCAGTACTTC. Translated, it gives CASSTTLPPPSYEQYF.

J is TRBJ1-1 and V is TRBV10-3, with 11 bases aligning to TRBD1. Germline CDR1 is ENHRY and CDR2 is SYGVKD. V lost 5 bases to trimming and J lost 6 bases; unmatched junction nucleotides: 8. The CDR3 loop spans 15 amino acids. The CDR3 loop is CAISSPGQGEAEAFF. DNA for the CDR3: TGTGCCATCAGTTCCCCGGGACAGGGGGAGGCTGAAGCTTTCTTT.

The V gene is TRBV6-2 or TRBV6-3, the J gene TRBJ2-1; the D is unclear. Trimming took 8 bases from V and 8 from J, leaving 7 bases between them. The CDR3 is made up of 10 amino acids. Germline V gene data show CDR1 as MNHEY and CDR2 as SVGEGT. CDR3 residues: CASGNYEQFF. The DNA of the CDR3 is TGTGCCAGCGGCAACTATGAGCAGTTCTTC.